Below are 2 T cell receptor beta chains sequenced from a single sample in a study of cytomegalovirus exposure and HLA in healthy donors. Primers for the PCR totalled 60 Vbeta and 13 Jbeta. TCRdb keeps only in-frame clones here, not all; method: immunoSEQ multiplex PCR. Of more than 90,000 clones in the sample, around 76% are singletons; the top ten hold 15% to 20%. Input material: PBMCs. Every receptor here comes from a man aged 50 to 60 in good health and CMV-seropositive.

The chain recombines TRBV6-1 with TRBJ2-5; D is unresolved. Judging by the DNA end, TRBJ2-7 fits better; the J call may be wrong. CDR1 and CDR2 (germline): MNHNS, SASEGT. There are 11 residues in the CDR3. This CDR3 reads CASRRVYEQYF. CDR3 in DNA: TGTGCCAGCCGGAGAGTCTACGAGCAGTACTTC.

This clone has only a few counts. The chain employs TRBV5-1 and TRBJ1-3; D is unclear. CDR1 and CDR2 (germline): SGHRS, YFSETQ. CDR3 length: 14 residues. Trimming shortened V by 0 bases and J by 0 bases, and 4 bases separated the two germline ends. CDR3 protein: CASSLDTSGNTIYF. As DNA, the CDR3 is TGCGCCAGCAGCTTGGACACCTCTGGAAACACCATATATTTT.